This T cell receptor beta chain is drawn from a study of vaccination and CD4 T cells after COVID-19. Study details: Stimulation used overlapping spike peptides from SARS-CoV-2, HCoV-NL63, HCoV-OC43 and HCoV-229E.

Treatment here: approximately nine-day PBMC culture with coronavirus spike peptide pools or control peptides (ViraFEST assay). Fresh replacement IL-2 medium substituted for half the medium on days 3 and 7. Cultured CD4+ T-cell DNA underwent Oncomine TCR Beta short-read sequencing. TCRdb re-derived calls from the PCR reads in MiXCR, one entry per CDR3 protein. The sample has about 10,000 distinct CDR3 sequences, 70% to 75% seen once. For this clonotype: Its antigen remains unidentified.

The V gene's germline CDR1 is MNHNS and CDR2 SASEGT. CDR3 length: 14 residues. The V and J ends lost 5 bases and 5 bases respectively, with 15 bases between them. The chain carries TRBV6-1 and TRBJ2-5; no clear D. The receptor was derived from a human donor who had recovered from COVID-19. The material sequenced was CD4+ T cells from blood, cultured in vitro. The CDR3 protein is CASSLTAVGETQYF. For the CDR3, the DNA is TGTGCCAGCAGTCTCACTGCGGTAGGGGAGACCCAGTACTTC.